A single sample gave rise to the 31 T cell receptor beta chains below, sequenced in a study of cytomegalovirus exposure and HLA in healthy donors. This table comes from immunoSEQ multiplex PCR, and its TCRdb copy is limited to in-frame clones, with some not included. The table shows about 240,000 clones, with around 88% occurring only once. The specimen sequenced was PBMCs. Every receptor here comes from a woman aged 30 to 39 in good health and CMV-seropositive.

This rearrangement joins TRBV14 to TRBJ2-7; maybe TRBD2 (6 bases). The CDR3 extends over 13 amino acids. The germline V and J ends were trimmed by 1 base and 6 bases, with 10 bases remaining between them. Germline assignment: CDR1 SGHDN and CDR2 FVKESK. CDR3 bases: TGTGCCAGCAGCCAAGGTGAGGGAGGCGAGCAGTACTTC. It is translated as CASSQGEGGEQYF.

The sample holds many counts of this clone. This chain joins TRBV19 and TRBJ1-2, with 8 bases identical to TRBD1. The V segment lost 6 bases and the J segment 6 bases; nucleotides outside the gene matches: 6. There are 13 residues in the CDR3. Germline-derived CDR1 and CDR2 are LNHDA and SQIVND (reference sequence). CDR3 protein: CASRLTGDDGYTF. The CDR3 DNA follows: TGTGCCAGTAGGCTGACAGGGGACGATGGCTACACCTTC.

CDR3 DNA sequence: TGTGCCAGCAGTCCCCCCCAGGCACTCAATCAGCCCCAGCATTTT. Protein sequence: CASSPPQALNQPQHF. This chain joins TRBV27 and TRBJ1-5, with D unclear. CDR1 is MNHEY and CDR2 is SMNVEV in the germline V gene (reference sequence). Trimming shortened V by 5 bases and J by 3 bases, and 14 bases separated the two germline ends. The CDR3 extends over 15 amino acids.

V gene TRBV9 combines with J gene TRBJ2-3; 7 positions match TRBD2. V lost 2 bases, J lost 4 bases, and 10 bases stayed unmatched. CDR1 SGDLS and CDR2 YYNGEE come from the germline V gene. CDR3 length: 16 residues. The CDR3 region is CASSVGVGGSADTQYF. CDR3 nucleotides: TGTGCCAGCAGCGTTGGGGTCGGCGGGAGCGCAGATACGCAGTATTTT.

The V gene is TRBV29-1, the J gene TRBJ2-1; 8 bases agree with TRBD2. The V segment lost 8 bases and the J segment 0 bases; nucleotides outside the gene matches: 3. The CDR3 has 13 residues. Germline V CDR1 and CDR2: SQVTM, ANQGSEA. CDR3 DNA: TGCAGCTCACTAGCGGCCTCCTACAATGAGCAGTTCTTC. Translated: CSSLAASYNEQFF.

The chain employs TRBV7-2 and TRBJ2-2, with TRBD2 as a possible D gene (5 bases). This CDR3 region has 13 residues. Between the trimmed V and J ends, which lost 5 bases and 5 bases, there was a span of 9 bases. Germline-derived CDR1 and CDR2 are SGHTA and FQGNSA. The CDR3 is CASSPLATGELFF. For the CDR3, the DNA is TGTGCCAGCAGCCCTCTAGCAACCGGGGAGCTGTTTTTT. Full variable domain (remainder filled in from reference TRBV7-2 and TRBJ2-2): GAGVSQSPSNKVTEKGKDVELRCDPISGHTALYWYRQSLGQGLEFLIYFQGNSAPDKSGLPSDRFSAERTGGSVSTLTIQRTQQEDSAVYLCASSPLATGELFFGEGSRLTVL.

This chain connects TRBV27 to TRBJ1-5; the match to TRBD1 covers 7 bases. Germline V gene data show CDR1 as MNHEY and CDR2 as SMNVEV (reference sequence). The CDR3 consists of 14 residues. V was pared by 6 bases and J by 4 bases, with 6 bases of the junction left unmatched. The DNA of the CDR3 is TGTGCCAGCAGCTACAGGGGTGGTAATCAGCCCCAGCATTTT. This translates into CASSYRGGNQPQHF.

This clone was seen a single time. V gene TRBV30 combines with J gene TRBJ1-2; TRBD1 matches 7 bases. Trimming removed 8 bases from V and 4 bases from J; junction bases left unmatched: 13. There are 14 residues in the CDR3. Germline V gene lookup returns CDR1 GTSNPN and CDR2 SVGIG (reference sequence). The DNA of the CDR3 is TGTGCCCAGGGCAAGGGACAGCCGTCCTATGGCTACACCTTC. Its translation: CAQGKGQPSYGYTF.

CDR3 region: CASTGDSHSGANVLTF. CDR3 in DNA: TGCGCCAGCACTGGGGACAGTCACTCTGGGGCCAACGTCCTGACTTTC. The chain is built from TRBV5-1 and TRBJ2-6, with 7 bases matching TRBD1. The CDR3 spans 16 residues. From germline, CDR1 is SGHRS and CDR2 YFSETQ. V lost 6 bases, J lost 0 bases, and 6 bases stayed unmatched.

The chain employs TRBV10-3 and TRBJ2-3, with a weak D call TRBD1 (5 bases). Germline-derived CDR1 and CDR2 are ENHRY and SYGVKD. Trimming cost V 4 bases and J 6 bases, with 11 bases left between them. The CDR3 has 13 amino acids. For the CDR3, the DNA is TGTGCCATCAGTGGGGGCTGGGCGGATACGCAGTATTTT. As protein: CAISGGWADTQYF.

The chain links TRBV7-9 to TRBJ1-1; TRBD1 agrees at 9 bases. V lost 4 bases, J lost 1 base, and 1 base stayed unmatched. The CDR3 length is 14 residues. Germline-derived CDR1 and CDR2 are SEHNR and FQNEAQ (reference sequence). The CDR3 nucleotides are TGTGCCAGCAGCTCGGGACAGGGGAACACTGAAGCTTTCTTT. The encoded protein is CASSSGQGNTEAFF. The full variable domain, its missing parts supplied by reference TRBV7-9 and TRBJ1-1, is DTGVSQNPRHKITKRGQNVTFRCDPISEHNRLYWYRQTLGQGPEFLTYFQNEAQLEKSRLLSDRFSAERPKGSFSTLEIQRTEQGDSAMYLCASSSGQGNTEAFFGQGTRLTVV.

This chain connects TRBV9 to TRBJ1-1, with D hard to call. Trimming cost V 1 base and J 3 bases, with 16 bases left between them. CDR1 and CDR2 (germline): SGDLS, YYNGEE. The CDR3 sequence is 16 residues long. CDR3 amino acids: CASSVQGIGVDTEAFF. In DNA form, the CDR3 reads TGTGCCAGCAGCGTACAAGGGATCGGGGTAGACACTGAAGCTTTCTTT.

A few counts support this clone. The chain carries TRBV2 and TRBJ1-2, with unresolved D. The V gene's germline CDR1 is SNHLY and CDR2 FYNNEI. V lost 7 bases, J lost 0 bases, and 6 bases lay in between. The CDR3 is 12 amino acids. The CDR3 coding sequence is TGTGCCAGCACAGTGACTAACTATGGCTACACCTTC. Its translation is CASTVTNYGYTF.

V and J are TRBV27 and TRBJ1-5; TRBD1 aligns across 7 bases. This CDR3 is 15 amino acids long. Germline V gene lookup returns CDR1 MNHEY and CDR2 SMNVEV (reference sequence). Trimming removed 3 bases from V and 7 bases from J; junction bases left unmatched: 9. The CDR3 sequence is CASSFKGAQGQPQHF. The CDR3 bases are TGTGCCAGCAGTTTTAAGGGGGCCCAAGGGCAGCCCCAGCATTTT.

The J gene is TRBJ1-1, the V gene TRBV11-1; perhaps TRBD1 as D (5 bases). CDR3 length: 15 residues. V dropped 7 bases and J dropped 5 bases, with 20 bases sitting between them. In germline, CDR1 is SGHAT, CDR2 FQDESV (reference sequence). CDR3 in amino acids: CASTLSPTGGTEAFF. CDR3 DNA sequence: TGTGCCAGCACCCTTTCCCCAACCGGGGGAACTGAAGCTTTCTTT.

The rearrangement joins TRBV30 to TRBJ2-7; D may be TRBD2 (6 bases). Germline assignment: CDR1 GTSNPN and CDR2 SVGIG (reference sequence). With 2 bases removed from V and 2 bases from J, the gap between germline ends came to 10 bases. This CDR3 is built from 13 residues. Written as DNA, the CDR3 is TGTGCCTGGAGTCGTCTAGCGCCCTACGAGCAGTACTTC. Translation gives CAWSRLAPYEQYF.

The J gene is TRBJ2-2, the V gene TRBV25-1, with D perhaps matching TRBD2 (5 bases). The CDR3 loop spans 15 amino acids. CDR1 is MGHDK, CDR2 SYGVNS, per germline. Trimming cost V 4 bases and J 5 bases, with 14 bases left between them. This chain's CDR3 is CASSVPGMGTGELFF. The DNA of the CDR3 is TGTGCCAGCAGTGTTCCGGGAATGGGGACCGGGGAGCTGTTTTTT.

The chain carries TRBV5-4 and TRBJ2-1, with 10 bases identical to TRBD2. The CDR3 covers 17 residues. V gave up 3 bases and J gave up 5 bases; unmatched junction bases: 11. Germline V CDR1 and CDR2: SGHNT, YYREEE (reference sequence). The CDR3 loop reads CASSSPSSGSRDNEQFF. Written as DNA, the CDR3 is TGTGCCAGCAGCTCGCCCTCTAGCGGGAGCAGGGACAATGAGCAGTTCTTC.

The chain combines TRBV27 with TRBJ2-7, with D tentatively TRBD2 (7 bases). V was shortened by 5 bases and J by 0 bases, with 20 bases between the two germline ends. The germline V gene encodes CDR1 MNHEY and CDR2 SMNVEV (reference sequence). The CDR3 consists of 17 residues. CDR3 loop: CASSPIRGGTSSYEQYF. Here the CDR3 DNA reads TGTGCCAGCAGTCCGATAAGGGGGGGGACTTCCTCCTACGAGCAGTACTTC.

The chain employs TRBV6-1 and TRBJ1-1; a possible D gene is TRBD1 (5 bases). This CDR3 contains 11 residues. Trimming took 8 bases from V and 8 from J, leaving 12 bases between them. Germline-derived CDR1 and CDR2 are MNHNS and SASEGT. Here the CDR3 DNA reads TGTGCCAGCCGCAGGGATCACGAAGCTTTCTTT. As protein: CASRRDHEAFF.

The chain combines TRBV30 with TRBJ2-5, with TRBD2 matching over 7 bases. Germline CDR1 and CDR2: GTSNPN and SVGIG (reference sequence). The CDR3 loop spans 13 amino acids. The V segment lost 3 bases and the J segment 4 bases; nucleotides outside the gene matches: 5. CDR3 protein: CAWSTSARETQYF. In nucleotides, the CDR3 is TGTGCCTGGAGCACTAGCGCGAGAGAGACCCAGTACTTC. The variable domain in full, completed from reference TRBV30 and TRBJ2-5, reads SQTIHQWPATLVQPVGSPLSLECTVEGTSNPNLYWYRQAAGRGLQLLFYSVGIGQISSEVPQNLSASRPQDRQFILSSKKLLLSDSGFYLCAWSTSARETQYFGPGTRLLVL.

The CDR3 region is CASSLLTGTGVVSEIYEQYF. DNA of the CDR3: TGTGCCAGCAGTTTACTAACCGGGACAGGGGTTGTTAGCGAGATCTACGAGCAGTACTTC. V gene TRBV28 combines with J gene TRBJ2-7; TRBD1 aligns across 10 bases. Germline V CDR1 and CDR2: MDHEN, SYDVKM. Trimming took 2 bases from V and 3 from J; bases not matched to a gene: 19. The length of the CDR3 is 20 residues.

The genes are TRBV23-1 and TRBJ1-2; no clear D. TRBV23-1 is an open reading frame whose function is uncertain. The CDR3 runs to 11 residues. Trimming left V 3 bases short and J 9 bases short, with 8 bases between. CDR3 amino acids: CASSHRNCYTF. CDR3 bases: TGCGCCAGCAGTCACAGGAATTGCTACACCTTC.

Here the CDR3 DNA reads TGCGCCAGCAGCTTGGGGACAGGGGGAGATGAGCAGTTCTTC. This translates into CASSLGTGGDEQFF. The J gene is TRBJ2-1, the V gene TRBV5-1, with 10 positions matching TRBD1. Germline loops: CDR1 SGHRS, CDR2 YFSETQ. Trimming cost V 0 bases and J 8 bases; bases outside gene matches: 2. CDR3 size: 14 residues.

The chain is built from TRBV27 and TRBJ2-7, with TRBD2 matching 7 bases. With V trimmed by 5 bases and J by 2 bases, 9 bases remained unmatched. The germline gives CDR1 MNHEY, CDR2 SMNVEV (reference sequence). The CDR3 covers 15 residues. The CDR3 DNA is TGTGCCAGCAGTGCCTCGGGAGGATCTGCCTACGAGCAGTACTTC. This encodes CASSASGGSAYEQYF.

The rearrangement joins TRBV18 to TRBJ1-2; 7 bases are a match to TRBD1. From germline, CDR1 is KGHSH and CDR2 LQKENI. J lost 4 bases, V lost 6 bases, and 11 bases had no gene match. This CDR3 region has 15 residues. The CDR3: CASSRGEGAGYGYTF. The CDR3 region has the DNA TGTGCCAGCTCCCGGGGTGAGGGGGCCGGCTATGGCTACACCTTC.

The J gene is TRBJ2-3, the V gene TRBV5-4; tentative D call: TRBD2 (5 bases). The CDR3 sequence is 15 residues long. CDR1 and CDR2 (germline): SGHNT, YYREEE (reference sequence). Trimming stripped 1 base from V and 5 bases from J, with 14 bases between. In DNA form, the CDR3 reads TGTGCCAGCAGCTTGCGAGCGGAGGCGGGAGATACGCAGTATTTT. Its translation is CASSLRAEAGDTQYF.

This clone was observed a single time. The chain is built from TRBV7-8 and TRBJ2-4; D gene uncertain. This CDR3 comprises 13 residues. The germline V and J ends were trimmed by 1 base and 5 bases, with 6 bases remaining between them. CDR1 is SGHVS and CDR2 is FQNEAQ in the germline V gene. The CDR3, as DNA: TGTGCCAGCAGCTTAGAAAGCCAAAACATTCAGTACTTC. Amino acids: CASSLESQNIQYF.

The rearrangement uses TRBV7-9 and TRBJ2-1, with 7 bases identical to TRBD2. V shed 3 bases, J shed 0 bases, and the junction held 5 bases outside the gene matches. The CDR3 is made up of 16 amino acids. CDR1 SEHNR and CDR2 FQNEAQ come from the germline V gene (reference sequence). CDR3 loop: CASSFGPSGSYNEQFF. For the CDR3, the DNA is TGTGCCAGCAGCTTTGGTCCTAGCGGCTCCTACAATGAGCAGTTCTTC.

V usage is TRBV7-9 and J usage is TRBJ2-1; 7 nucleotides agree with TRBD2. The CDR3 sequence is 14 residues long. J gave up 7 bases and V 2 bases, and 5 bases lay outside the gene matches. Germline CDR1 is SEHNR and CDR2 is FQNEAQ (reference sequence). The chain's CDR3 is CASSLRGGGNEQFF. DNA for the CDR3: TGTGCCAGCAGCTTACGCGGGGGAGGGAATGAGCAGTTCTTC.

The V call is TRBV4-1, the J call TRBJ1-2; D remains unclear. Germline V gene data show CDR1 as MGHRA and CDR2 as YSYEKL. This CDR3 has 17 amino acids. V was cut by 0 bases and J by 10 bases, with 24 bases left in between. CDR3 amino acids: CASSQDWNTIGSRDYTF. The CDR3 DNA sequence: TGCGCCAGCAGCCAAGATTGGAATACGATTGGGTCCCGGGACTACACCTTC.